The source of this TCR beta chain is a study of breast tumors, draining lymph nodes, adjacent tissues. Whole-study results and caveats: Tumor and nontumor repertoires were significantly more similar in luminal-like than in basal-like breast cancer. That most tumor T cells come from lymph nodes remained unproven. Findings are consistent with lymph node origin and intratumoral expansion of most tumor T cells.

This clonotype showed up many times. Its cognate antigen is unknown. The junction departs from the called germline gene at one end, perhaps through a read error. Looked up from germline, CDR1 is SEHNR and CDR2 is FQNEAQ (reference sequence). The CDR3 is 15 amino acids. Breast cancer patients provided tissue from their axillary draining lymph nodes. TCRdb re-analysed the multiplex PCR reads in MiXCR, keeping a single row per CDR3 protein. Of some 170,000 distinct CDR3 sequences in the sample, approximately 33% were seen once. The TCR was taken from a female donor with breast cancer. Some clones in this sample may be carry-over from other donors' samples. Sequencing was performed on axillary lymph node tissue. The J gene is TRBJ1-2, the V gene TRBV7-9, with 7 bases identical to TRBD1. The chain's CDR3 is CASSLGSGQKDGYPF. The CDR3 nucleotides read TGTGCCAGCAGCTTAGGGTCGGGACAGAAAGATGGCTACCCCTTC.